This TCR beta chain was sequenced for a study of T-cell reconstitution after alpha-beta-depleted transplantation in children. The sample holds one count of this clonotype. This likely came from a read error, as a far larger clone is one base away. The authors prepared the TCRbeta library with unique molecular identifiers. TCRdb independently ran MiXCR on the PCR reads; one entry per CDR3 protein. Of 640,000 or so distinct CDR3 sequences in the sample, 16% were seen once. Germline V gives CDR1 DFQATT, CDR2 SNEGSKA (reference sequence). The V and J ends lost 3 bases and 0 bases respectively, with 6 bases between them. The CDR3 has 12 amino acids.

The chain joins TRBV20-1 to TRBJ2-7, with TRBD2 as a possible D gene (6 bases). The clonotype was recovered from a human donor who donated a stem cell graft to a child with acute myeloid leukemia. The material was PBMCs from the stem cell graft donor, obtained from the stem cell graft. CDR3 region: CSARDYSYEQYF. CDR3 nucleotides: TGCAGTGCTAGGGACTACTCCTACGAGCAGTACTTC.